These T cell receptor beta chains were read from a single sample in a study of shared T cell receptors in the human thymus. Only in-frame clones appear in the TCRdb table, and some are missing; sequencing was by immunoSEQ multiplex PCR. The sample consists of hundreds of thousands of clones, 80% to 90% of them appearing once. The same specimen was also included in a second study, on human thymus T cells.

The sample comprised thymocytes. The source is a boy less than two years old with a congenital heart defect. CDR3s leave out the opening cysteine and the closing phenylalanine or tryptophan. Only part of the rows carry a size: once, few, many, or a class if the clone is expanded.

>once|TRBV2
ASSEGGGLTEAF
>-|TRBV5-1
ASSFKPTGSHEQY
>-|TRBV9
ASSTGTGPYEQY
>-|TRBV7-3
ASSPGTSGAPF
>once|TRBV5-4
ASRSRGGGSEQY
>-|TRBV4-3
ASSQDRGGRAYEQY
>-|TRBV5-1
ASSVLGQPYQPQH
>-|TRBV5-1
ASSRDIFGYEQY
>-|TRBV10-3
AISVTASPVRRAF
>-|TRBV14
ASSQDPKRESSYNEQF
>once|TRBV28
ASRSPRVNYGYT
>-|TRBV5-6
ASSLPGREY
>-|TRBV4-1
ASSPYRTNGYGYT
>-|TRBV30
AWSPGFTYEQY
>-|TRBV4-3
ASSQDQQNLAKNIQY
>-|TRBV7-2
ASSLAGTSNEQF
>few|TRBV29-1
SVEEARTGAYEQY
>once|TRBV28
ASREKQGAGQPQH
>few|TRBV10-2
ASRLGQGRVEQY
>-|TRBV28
ASSSGLAGEAGELF
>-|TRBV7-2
ASSLVVGQVNTEAF
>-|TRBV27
ASSYEGEQY
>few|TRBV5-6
ASSATRDRPGENTEAF
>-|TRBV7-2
ASRGLHTQY
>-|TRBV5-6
ASRHANDRDYGYT
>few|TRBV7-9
ASSLSIADAKNIQY
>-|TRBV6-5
ASSLSPGENTEAF
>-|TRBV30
AWRTSGAQGTQY
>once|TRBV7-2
ASSQRQPPGNTIY
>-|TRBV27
ASSLSANTYNSPLH
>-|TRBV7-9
ASSPAGYQETQY
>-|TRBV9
ASSLGGRREIDEQF
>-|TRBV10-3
AIRNGGPNTEAF